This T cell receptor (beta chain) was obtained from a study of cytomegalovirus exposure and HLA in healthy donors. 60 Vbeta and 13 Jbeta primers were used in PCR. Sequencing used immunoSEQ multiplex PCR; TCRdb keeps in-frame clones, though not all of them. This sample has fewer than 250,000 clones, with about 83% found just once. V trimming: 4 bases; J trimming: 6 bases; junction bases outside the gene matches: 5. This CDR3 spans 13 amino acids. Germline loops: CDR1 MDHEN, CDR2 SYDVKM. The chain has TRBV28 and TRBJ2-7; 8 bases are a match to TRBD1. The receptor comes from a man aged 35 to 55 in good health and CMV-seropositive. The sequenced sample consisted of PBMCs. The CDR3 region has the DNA TGTGCCAGCAGTTGGACAGGGACCGGCGAGCAGTACTTC. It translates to CASSWTGTGEQYF.